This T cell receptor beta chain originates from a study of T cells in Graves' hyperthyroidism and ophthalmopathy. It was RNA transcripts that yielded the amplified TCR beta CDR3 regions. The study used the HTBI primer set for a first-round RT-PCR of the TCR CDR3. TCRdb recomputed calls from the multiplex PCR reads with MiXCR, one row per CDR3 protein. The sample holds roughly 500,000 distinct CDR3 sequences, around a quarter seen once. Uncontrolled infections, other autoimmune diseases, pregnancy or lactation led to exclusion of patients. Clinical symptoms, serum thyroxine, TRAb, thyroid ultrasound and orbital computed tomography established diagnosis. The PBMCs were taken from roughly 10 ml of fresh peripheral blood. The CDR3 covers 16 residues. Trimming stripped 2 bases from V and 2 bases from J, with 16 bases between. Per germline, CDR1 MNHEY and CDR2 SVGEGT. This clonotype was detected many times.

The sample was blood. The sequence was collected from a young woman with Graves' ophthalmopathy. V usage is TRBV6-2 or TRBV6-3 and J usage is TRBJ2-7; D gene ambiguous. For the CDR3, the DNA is TGTGCCAGCAGTTACCCCACGGGCGACACACCCTACGAGCAGTACTTC. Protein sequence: CASSYPTGDTPYEQYF.